This T cell receptor (beta chain) stems from a study of shared clonotypes between healthy human individuals. Study-level results: Since donors were few, the genetic and exposure-history diversity represented was limited.

The table came from immunoSEQ multiplex PCR; TCRdb's copy has only in-frame clones and leaves some out. This sample carries around 1.1 million clones, 70% to 80% of them seen once, and the ten largest clones take 0.89%. As concerns this clone: Its antigen is as yet unknown.

This receptor was taken from a young man in good health. Some clones in this sample may be carry-over from other donors' samples. Sequencing input: memory CD4+ T cells from PBMCs. Subset here: CD45RA-negative fraction.

CDR3: CASSLGQGWFKGGELFF. The CDR3 coding sequence is TGCGCCAGCAGCTTGGGACAGGGTTGGTTTAAAGGCGGGGAGCTGTTTTTT. V and J are TRBV5-1 and TRBJ2-2; 7 bases match TRBD1. After removal of 0 bases from V and 7 bases from J, the junction contained 12 bases not matched to a gene. CDR1 is SGHRS, CDR2 YFSETQ, per germline. The CDR3 extends over 17 amino acids.